The 2 T cell receptor beta chains below were found in one sample sequenced in a study of CD8+ T cells in alopecia areata. Treatment: oral pan-JAK inhibitor, 5-10 mg twice daily. It was cDNA, reverse transcribed from extracted RNA, that served as the sequencing template. Assay used: immunoSEQ multiplex PCR; TCRdb lists only in-frame clones, some missing. The repertoire holds hundreds of thousands of clones, with 66% as singletons. The sample consisted of CD4+ T cells sorted from blood, taken around week 42, from a patient treated with tofacitinib. Receptors originate from a human donor with alopecia areata.

On this clone: This sequence may be a read error, since a much larger clone differs from it by one base. The V call is TRBV5-6, the J call TRBJ2-5; the D is unclear. This CDR3 contains 13 residues. Looked up from germline, CDR1 is SGHDT and CDR2 is YYEEEE. With 0 bases removed from V and 1 base from J, the gap between germline ends came to 4 bases. The CDR3 sequence: CASSLDTQETQYF. Written as DNA, the CDR3 is TGTGCCAGCAGCTTGGACACCCAAGAGACCCAGTACTTC.

This clone was seen a few times. The V gene is TRBV29-1, the J gene TRBJ2-7, with 8 bases identical to TRBD1. The junction had 5 bases not matched to a gene; V was cut back by 6 bases and J by 4 bases. The CDR3 runs 12 residues. CDR1 SQVTM and CDR2 ANQGSEA come from the germline V gene. For the CDR3, the DNA is TGCAGCGTGAGACAGGGGATATACGAGCAGTACTTC. Encoded protein: CSVRQGIYEQYF.